This T cell receptor beta chain stems from a study of T cells expressing NK-cell markers. Study in general: With respect to HCMV, seven of the eight sequenced donors were seropositive, and one was seronegative.

The CDR3 sequence is 14 residues long. Germline CDR1 reads SQVTM; CDR2 reads ANQGSEA. It was by 5'RACE template switching with UMIs that TCR beta cDNA was made. Each CDR3 protein gets one entry in TCRdb, which reprocessed the 5' RACE reads and gives no DNA. Its table records roughly 300,000 distinct CDR3 sequences. Whole-study results and caveats: Four of the donors also had these clonotypes leading their CD3+CD56-NKG2C+ fraction.

Notes on this clonotype: What it binds is not known.

Material for sequencing was blood T cells: a sorted CD56 or NKG2C T cell subset, CD4+ or CD8+ T cells, or bulk PBMC T cells (not recorded which). The chain carries TRBV29-1 and TRBJ2-1; the D call of TRBD2 rests on TCRdb alone, since no DNA is present to check it. This clonotype was sampled from a woman aged 18 to 75 in good health. The chain's CDR3 is CSVEKRLADNEQFF.